One sample yielded the 2 T cell receptor beta chains listed below, sequenced in a study of T cell repertoires in cytomegalovirus infection. TCRdb itself ran the reads through MiXCR, one entry per CDR3 protein. Among some 920,000 distinct CDR3 sequences, 30% to 40% were seen once, and the ten largest hold about 14%. The antigens for these receptors are not known. The material was cultured CD8+ T cells from PBMCs, obtained from culture after CMV antigen stimulation. These TCRs come from a human donor in good health (CMV status not recorded). Some clones in this sample may be carry-over from other donors' samples.

The chain uses TRBV14 and TRBJ1-1, with D unresolved. Looked up from germline, CDR1 is SGHDN and CDR2 is FVKESK. The CDR3 has 14 amino acids. The V and J ends lost 6 bases and 1 base respectively, with 12 bases between them. The DNA for the CDR3 is TGTGCCAGCAGGCGGTATTCCAGGAACACTGAAGCTTTCTTT. The encoded protein is CASRRYSRNTEAFF.

This chain joins TRBV4-1 and TRBJ1-1; D is undetermined. The V end was cut by 0 bases, the J end by 2 bases, with 13 bases between. Looked up from germline, CDR1 is MGHRA and CDR2 is YSYEKL. The CDR3 sequence is 16 residues long. In nucleotides, the CDR3 is TGCGCCAGCAGCCAAGACAAGGGTCCGACTAACACTGAAGCTTTCTTT. This gives the protein CASSQDKGPTNTEAFF.